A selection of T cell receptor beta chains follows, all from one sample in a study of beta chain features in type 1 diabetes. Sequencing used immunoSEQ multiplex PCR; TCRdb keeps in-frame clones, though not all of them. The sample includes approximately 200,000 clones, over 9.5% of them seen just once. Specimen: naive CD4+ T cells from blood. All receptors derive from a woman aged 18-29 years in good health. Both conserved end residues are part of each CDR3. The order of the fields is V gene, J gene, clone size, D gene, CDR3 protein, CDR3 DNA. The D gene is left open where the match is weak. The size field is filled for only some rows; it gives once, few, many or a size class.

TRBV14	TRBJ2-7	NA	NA	CASSRETVQYF	TGTGCCAGCAGCAGGGAGACCGTGCAGTACTTC
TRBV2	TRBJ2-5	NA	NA	CASSEGLIQETQYF	TGTGCCAGCAGTGAAGGACTCATACAAGAGACCCAGTACTTC
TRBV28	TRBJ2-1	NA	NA	CASTHQTSLYNEQFF	TGTGCCAGCACCCACCAGACAAGTCTTTACAATGAGCAGTTCTTC
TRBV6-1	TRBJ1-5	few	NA	CASGQQGSNQPQHF	TGTGCCAGCGGACAACAGGGCAGCAATCAGCCCCAGCATTTT
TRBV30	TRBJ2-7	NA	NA	CACPRRGRGSYEQYF	TGTGCCTGCCCCAGACGAGGGAGGGGGTCCTACGAGCAGTACTTC
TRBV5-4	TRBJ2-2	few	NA	CASKSPDLPRGELFF	TGTGCCAGCAAGAGCCCAGACTTACCGAGAGGGGAGCTGTTTTTT
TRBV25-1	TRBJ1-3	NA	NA	CASSTTTGSGNTIYF	TGTGCCAGCTCAACCACTACAGGGTCTGGAAACACCATATATTTT
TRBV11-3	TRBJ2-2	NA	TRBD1	CASSVGQGPGELFF	TGTGCCAGCAGCGTGGGACAGGGCCCCGGGGAGCTGTTTTTT
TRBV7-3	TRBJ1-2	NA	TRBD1	CASSTWTGSGYTF	TGTGCCAGCAGCACCTGGACAGGGTCCGGCTACACCTTC
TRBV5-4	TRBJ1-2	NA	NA	CASSSDSYGYTF	TGTGCCAGCAGCTCCGACAGTTATGGCTACACCTTC
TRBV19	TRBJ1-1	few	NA	CASSIGPGITEAFF	TGTGCCAGTAGTATCGGACCCGGGATCACTGAAGCTTTCTTT
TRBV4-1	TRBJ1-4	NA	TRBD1	CASSQGGQGATNEKLFF	TGCGCCAGCAGCCAAGGGGGACAGGGGGCGACTAATGAAAAACTGTTTTTT
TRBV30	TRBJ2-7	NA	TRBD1	CAWDRGHYEQYF	TGTGCCTGGGACAGGGGGCACTACGAGCAGTACTTC
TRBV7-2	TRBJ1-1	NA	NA	CASSSIGRVVDTEAFF	TGTGCCAGCAGCTCAATCGGGCGGGTAGTTGACACTGAAGCTTTCTTT
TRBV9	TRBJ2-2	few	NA	CASSPSGRVGGELFF	TGTGCCAGCAGCCCCAGCGGACGGGTCGGCGGGGAGCTGTTTTTT
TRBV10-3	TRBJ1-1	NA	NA	CATAREGLMNTEAFF	TGTGCCACCGCGAGGGAAGGGCTCATGAACACTGAAGCTTTCTTT
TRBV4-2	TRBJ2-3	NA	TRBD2	CASSRTSGGETNTDTQYF	TGTGCCAGCAGCCGAACTAGCGGGGGGGAAACAAACACAGATACGCAGTATTTT
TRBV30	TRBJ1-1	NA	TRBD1	CAWRSRDRVAEAFF	TGTGCCTGGAGATCCCGGGACAGGGTCGCTGAAGCTTTCTTT
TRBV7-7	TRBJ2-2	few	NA	CASSLAPAGELFF	TGTGCCAGCAGCTTAGCGCCCGCGGGGGAGCTGTTTTTT
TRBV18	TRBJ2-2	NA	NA	CASSRQGRNTGELFF	TGTGCCAGCTCACGCCAGGGCCGGAACACCGGGGAGCTGTTTTTT
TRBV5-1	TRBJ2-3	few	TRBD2	CASSRLAGARGTDTQYF	TGCGCCAGCAGTAGACTAGCGGGGGCCCGGGGCACAGATACGCAGTATTTT
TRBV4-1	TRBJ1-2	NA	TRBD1	CASSQDLGQIYGYTF	TGCGCCAGCAGCCAGGATCTGGGACAGATCTATGGCTACACCTTC
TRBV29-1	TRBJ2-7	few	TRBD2	CSVTSVREQYF	TGCAGCGTTACTAGCGTGAGGGAGCAGTACTTC
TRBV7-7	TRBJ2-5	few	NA	CASSEGETQYF	TGTGCTAGCAGCGAGGGAGAGACCCAGTACTTC
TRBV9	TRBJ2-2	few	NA	CASSVTQTAGELFF	TGTGCCAGCAGCGTAACCCAGACTGCCGGGGAGCTGTTTTTT
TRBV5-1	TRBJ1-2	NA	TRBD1	CASSSGQGDGGYTF	TGCGCCAGCAGCTCAGGACAGGGGGATGGAGGCTACACCTTC
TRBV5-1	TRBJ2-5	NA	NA	CASSFSGPRETQYF	TGCGCCAGCAGCTTCAGCGGCCCCCGGGAGACCCAGTACTTC
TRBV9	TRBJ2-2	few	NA	CASSVQGIGELFF	TGTGCCAGCAGCGTACAGGGAATCGGGGAGCTGTTTTTT
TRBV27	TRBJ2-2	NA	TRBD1	CASSPGTFGQGWTGELFF	TGTGCCAGCAGTCCCGGCACCTTTGGACAGGGATGGACCGGGGAGCTGTTTTTT
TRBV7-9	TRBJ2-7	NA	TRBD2	CASSLAFGTGGYEQYF	TGTGCCAGCAGCTTAGCTTTTGGGACGGGGGGCTACGAGCAGTACTTC
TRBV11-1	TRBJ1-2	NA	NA	CASSLAQGPFNGYTF	TGTGCCAGCAGCTTGGCGCAGGGCCCCTTCAATGGCTACACCTTC
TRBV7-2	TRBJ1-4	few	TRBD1	CASSPFDRGTNEKLFF	TGTGCCAGCAGCCCTTTCGACAGGGGTACTAATGAAAAACTGTTTTTT
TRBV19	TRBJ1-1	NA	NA	CASRGGQALNTEAFF	TGTGCCAGTAGAGGTGGGCAGGCCCTAAACACTGAAGCTTTCTTT
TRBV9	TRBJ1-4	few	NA	CASSVVATNEKLFF	TGTGCCAGCAGCGTAGTGGCCACTAATGAAAAACTGTTTTTT
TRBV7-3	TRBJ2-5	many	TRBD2	CASSLNPPSGGETQYF	TGTGCCAGCAGCTTAAACCCGCCTAGCGGGGGGGAGACCCAGTACTTC
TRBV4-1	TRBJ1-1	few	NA	CASSRVGASTFF	TGCGCCAGCAGCCGCGTAGGGGCCTCCACTTTCTTT
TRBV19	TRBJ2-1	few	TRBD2	CASSKGTSGRYNEQFF	TGTGCCAGTAGTAAAGGGACTAGCGGAAGATACAATGAGCAGTTCTTC
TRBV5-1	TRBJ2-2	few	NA	CASSLDKTTGELFF	TGCGCCAGCAGCTTGGACAAAACCACCGGGGAGCTGTTTTTT
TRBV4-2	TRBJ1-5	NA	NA	CASSQENQGTQPQHF	TGTGCCAGCAGCCAAGAGAATCAGGGGACGCAGCCCCAGCATTTT
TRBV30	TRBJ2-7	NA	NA	CASIQGYEQYF	TGTGCCTCCATACAGGGCTACGAGCAGTACTTC
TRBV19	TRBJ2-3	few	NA	CASSTSLTDTQYF	TGTGCCAGTAGTACCTCCCTGACAGATACGCAGTATTTT
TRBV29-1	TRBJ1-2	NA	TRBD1	CSVVDRGGPYGYTF	TGCAGCGTTGTCGACAGGGGTGGCCCCTATGGCTACACCTTC
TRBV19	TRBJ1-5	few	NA	CASSSPGGPQHF	TGTGCCAGTAGTTCCCCGGGTGGGCCCCAGCATTTT
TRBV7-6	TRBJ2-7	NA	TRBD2	CASSLGRGGPYEQYF	TGTGCCAGCAGCTTAGGGCGGGGGGGGCCCTACGAGCAGTACTTC
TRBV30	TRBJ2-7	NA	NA	CAWSVVQEAYEQYF	TGTGCCTGGAGTGTAGTGCAGGAAGCCTACGAGCAGTACTTC
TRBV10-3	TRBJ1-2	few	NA	CAIRGSSYGYTF	TGTGCCATCAGGGGGAGCAGCTATGGCTACACCTTC
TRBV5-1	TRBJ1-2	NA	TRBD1	CASSSGQGASYGYTF	TGCGCCAGCAGCTCCGGACAGGGAGCTTCCTATGGCTACACCTTC
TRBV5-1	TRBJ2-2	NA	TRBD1	CASSRTGAAGELFF	TGCGCCAGCAGCAGGACAGGTGCGGCCGGGGAGCTGTTTTTT
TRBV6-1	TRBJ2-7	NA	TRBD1	CASSEQGASYEQYF	TGTGCCAGCAGTGAACAGGGGGCTTCCTACGAGCAGTACTTC
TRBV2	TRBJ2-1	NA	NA	CASSVVATYNEQFF	TGTGCCAGCAGTGTTGTAGCGACCTACAATGAGCAGTTCTTC
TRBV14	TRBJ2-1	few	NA	CASSQELSLSGYNEQFF	TGTGCCAGCAGCCAAGAGCTCTCTTTATCAGGCTACAATGAGCAGTTCTTC
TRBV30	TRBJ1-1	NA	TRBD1	CAWSVGGTGPTEAFF	TGTGCCTGGAGTGTTGGAGGGACAGGGCCAACTGAAGCTTTCTTT
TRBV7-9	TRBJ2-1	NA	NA	CASSPIWWGVSVNNEQFF	TGTGCCAGCAGCCCAATATGGTGGGGTGTTAGCGTAAACAATGAGCAGTTCTTC
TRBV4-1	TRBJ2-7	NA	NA	CASSQGMDSRSYEQYF	TGCGCCAGCAGCCAAGGAATGGACAGCCGGTCCTACGAGCAGTACTTC
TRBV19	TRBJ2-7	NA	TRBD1	CASRGQGSVHEQYF	TGTGCCAGTAGGGGACAGGGGAGCGTCCACGAGCAGTACTTC
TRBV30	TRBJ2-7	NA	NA	CAWTGFNEQYF	TGTGCCTGGACAGGCTTCAACGAGCAGTACTTC
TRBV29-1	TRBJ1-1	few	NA	CSVVFGTEAFF	TGCAGCGTTGTCTTCGGGACAGAAGCTTTCTTT
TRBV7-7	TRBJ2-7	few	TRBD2	CASSLGAAGSYEQYF	TGTGCTAGCAGCTTAGGAGCAGCGGGATCCTACGAGCAGTACTTC
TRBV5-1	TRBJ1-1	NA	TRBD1	CASRERDRVGAFF	TGCGCCAGCAGGGAGAGGGACAGGGTGGGGGCTTTCTTT